This T cell receptor beta chain was obtained from a study of blood T cell repertoires in COVID-19. Background on the study: The United States, Italy and Spain supplied acute and convalescent COVID-19 samples. The analysed material was cDNA or gDNA that came from T cells, B-cell-depleted T cells, or PBMCs.

This clone has only a few counts. Clones were read by immunoSEQ multiplex PCR, and TCRdb kept only the in-frame ones, dropping some. The table lists some 110,000 clones, about 85% of them singletons, with 1.3% to 1.5% in the top ten. This CDR3 contains 14 residues. Trimming left V 6 bases short and J 5 bases short, with 17 bases between. Per the germline V gene, CDR1 is MDHEN and CDR2 is SYDVKM. The chain joins TRBV28 to TRBJ2-7, with D unresolved. The sequenced material came from peripheral blood. The receptor comes from a man in his forties or fifties with acute or convalescent COVID-19. CDR3 coding DNA: TGTGCCAGCAGCCTTGTATGGGCAGTAAACGAGCAGTACTTC. Its protein is CASSLVWAVNEQYF.